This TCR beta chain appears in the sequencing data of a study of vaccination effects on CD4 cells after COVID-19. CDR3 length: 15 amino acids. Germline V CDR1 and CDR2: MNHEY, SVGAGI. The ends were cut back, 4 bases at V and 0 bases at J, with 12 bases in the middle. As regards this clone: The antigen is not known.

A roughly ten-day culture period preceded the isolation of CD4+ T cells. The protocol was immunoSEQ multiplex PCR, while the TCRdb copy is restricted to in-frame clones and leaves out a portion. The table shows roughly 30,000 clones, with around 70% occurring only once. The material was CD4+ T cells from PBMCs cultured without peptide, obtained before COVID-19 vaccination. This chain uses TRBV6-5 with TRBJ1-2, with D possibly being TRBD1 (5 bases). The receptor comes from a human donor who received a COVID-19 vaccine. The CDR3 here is CASSSLGQANYGYTF. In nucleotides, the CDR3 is TGTGCCAGCAGTTCCCTGGGGCAGGCTAACTATGGCTACACCTTC.